This T cell receptor (beta chain) is from a study of cytomegalovirus exposure and HLA in healthy donors. Study summary: From donors who were HLA-typed, an early data release held 75 million to 85 million unique TCRs. Findings of the study overall: V- and J-gene trimming in TCR beta was tied to a missense DCLRE1C variant by an analysis performed later.

Despite likely unrecorded immune exposures, the donors were nominally healthy at the time of sampling. A note on this clone: Its antigen is as yet unknown.

The PCR used 60 Vbeta and 13 Jbeta primers. Assay used: immunoSEQ multiplex PCR; TCRdb lists only in-frame clones, some missing. The sample has about 130,000 clones, around 77% seen once; the top ten hold more than 0.95%. Sequences were obtained from PBMCs. The receptor was derived from a man aged 45-65 years in good health and CMV-seronegative.

The CDR3 sequence is CASNRTSGNTDTQYF. CDR3 nucleotide sequence: TGCGCCTCAAACAGGACTAGCGGGAACACAGATACGCAGTATTTT. This chain joins TRBV10-2 and TRBJ2-3, with 12 bases aligning to TRBD2. The J segment lost 2 bases and the V segment lost 11 bases, leaving 8 bases of the junction unmatched. The length of the CDR3 is 15 residues. CDR1 is WSHSY, CDR2 SAAADI, per germline.